These 21 T cell receptor beta chains were all obtained from the same sample, sequenced in a study of blood T cells in healthy people across ages. For the second PCR, which ran for about 6 to 12 cycles, a sample-barcoded 5' primer and a J-beta primer mix were used. TCRdb re-called the 5' RACE reads through MiXCR, storing one row per CDR3 protein. In the table there are hundreds of thousands of distinct CDR3 sequences, under 45% of which are singletons. Sequenced: blood. These receptors originate from a man aged 55 to 70 in good health.

This clonotype was seen ten or more times. This chain links TRBV6-5 with TRBJ2-5, with no clear D. The CDR3 has 14 amino acids. The V gene lost 0 bases and the J gene lost 2 bases, with 7 bases spanning the gap. CDR1 and CDR2 from the germline V gene are MNHEY and SVGAGI. The CDR3 is CASSYSAVQETQYF. The CDR3 region has the DNA TGTGCCAGCAGTTACTCGGCCGTACAAGAGACCCAGTACTTC.

This clonotype was seen at least ten times. The J gene is TRBJ1-6, the V gene TRBV7-8; D may be TRBD1 (5 bases). The CDR3 covers 16 residues. Germline CDR1 is SGHVS and CDR2 is FQNEAQ. V was trimmed by 4 bases and J by 6 bases, leaving 16 bases between them. The CDR3 reads CASSYPRGSSNSPLHF. The CDR3 DNA reads TGTGCCAGCAGCTACCCCCGGGGCAGTAGTAATTCACCCCTCCACTTT.

The rearrangement uses TRBV10-3 and TRBJ1-5; D uncertain. Trimming cost V 10 bases and J 0 bases, with 10 bases left between them. The CDR3 has 13 amino acids. Germline values: CDR1 ENHRY, CDR2 SYGVKD. CDR3 protein: CATKGDSNQPQHF. The CDR3 coding sequence is TGTGCCACCAAGGGCGATAGCAATCAGCCCCAGCATTTT.

This clonotype was seen a few times. The chain combines TRBV3-1 with TRBJ1-4, with no clear D. The germline CDR1 and CDR2 sequences are LGHDT and YNNKEL (reference sequence). V shed 3 bases and J shed 7 bases, with 12 bases lying between them. The length of the CDR3 is 14 residues. The CDR3 loop reads CASSQSAAGEKLFF. DNA for the CDR3: TGTGCCAGCAGCCAGAGCGCGGCGGGTGAAAAACTGTTTTTT.

The chain carries TRBV20-1 and TRBJ2-2; 8 positions match TRBD2. Per the germline V gene, CDR1 is DFQATT and CDR2 is SNEGSKA (reference sequence). V was pared by 6 bases and J by 0 bases, with 3 bases of the junction left unmatched. CDR3 length: 14 residues. CDR3 nucleotide sequence: TGCAGTGCCAGGACTAGCCCGAACACCGGGGAGCTGTTTTTT. Its translation: CSARTSPNTGELFF.

The genes are TRBV6-5 and TRBJ2-5, with TRBD1 matching 7 bases. Germline V gene sequence: CDR1 MNHEY, CDR2 SVGAGI. Unmatched junction bases numbered 18, after V lost 6 bases and J lost 11 bases. The CDR3 extends over 15 amino acids. The CDR3 nucleotides are TGTGCCAGCAGGGTAGACAGGGCCCCGTACAATGAGCAGTACTTC. It is translated as CASRVDRAPYNEQYF.

This clonotype was picked up a small number of times. The chain employs TRBV20-1 and TRBJ2-7; D not certain. The V gene's germline CDR1 is DFQATT and CDR2 SNEGSKA (reference sequence). The CDR3 runs 13 residues. Trimming took off 5 bases at V and 2 bases at J, with 13 bases between the two ends. The DNA for the CDR3 is TGCAGTGCTGCAACGGGTAACCCCTACGAGCAGTACTTC. It codes for CSAATGNPYEQYF.

The V and J genes are TRBV20-1 and TRBJ2-1, with D perhaps TRBD1 or TRBD2 (5 bases each). Trimming removed 5 bases at V and 6 bases at J, with 17 bases between. The CDR3 consists of 14 residues. Germline V lookup: CDR1 DFQATT, CDR2 SNEGSKA (reference sequence). The CDR3 reads CSALRYGAGNEQFF. In DNA form, the CDR3 reads TGCAGTGCTCTCCGGTACGGGGCGGGCAATGAGCAGTTCTTC.

J is TRBJ1-6 and V is TRBV9; 8 bases align to TRBD1. CDR3 length: 14 residues. Germline CDR1 SGDLS, CDR2 YYNGEE. V trimming: 0 bases; J trimming: 11 bases; junction bases outside the gene matches: 4. The CDR3 is CASSVAGQDAPLHF. Here the CDR3 DNA reads TGTGCCAGCAGCGTAGCGGGACAGGACGCACCCCTCCACTTT.

This clonotype is a singleton in its sample. The chain uses TRBV5-6 and TRBJ2-5; either TRBD1 or TRBD2 may supply D (6 bases each). Germline V gene data show CDR1 as SGHDT and CDR2 as YYEEEE. The CDR3 length is 13 residues. The V gene lost 3 bases and the J gene lost 3 bases, with 9 bases spanning the gap. CDR3: CASSSRGEETQYF. CDR3 bases: TGTGCCAGCAGCTCGAGGGGGGAAGAGACCCAGTACTTC.

This clonotype has just a few counts. The chain links TRBV5-4 to TRBJ1-2, with 10 positions matching TRBD1. The V gene end was trimmed by 4 bases and the J gene end by 5 bases; junction bases not matched to a gene: 2. The CDR3 spans 13 residues. Germline V CDR1 and CDR2: SGHNT, YYREEE (reference sequence). The CDR3 here is CASSADRGYGYTF. As DNA, the CDR3 is TGTGCCAGCAGCGCGGACAGGGGGTATGGCTACACCTTC.

This sequence joins TRBV3-1 and TRBJ2-5, with unresolved D. Germline V CDR1 and CDR2: LGHDT, YNNKEL (reference sequence). V lost 4 bases to trimming and J lost 10 bases, with 10 bases between them. This CDR3 region has 11 residues. The chain's CDR3 is CASSREAVQYF. CDR3 in DNA: TGTGCCAGCAGCCGAGAGGCTGTCCAGTACTTC.

This clonotype was seen many times. This chain joins TRBV29-1 and TRBJ2-5; D remains unclear. Trimming took 6 bases from V and 5 from J, leaving 10 bases between them. CDR1 SQVTM and CDR2 ANQGSEA come from the germline V gene. This CDR3 region has 11 residues. In DNA, the CDR3 is TGCAGCGTAACCCCCGGGGAGACCCAGTACTTC. Translated, it gives CSVTPGETQYF.

This clonotype was observed a handful of times. This chain joins TRBV5-1 and TRBJ2-5, with TRBD2 as a possible D gene (5 bases). With 4 bases removed from V and 3 bases from J, the gap between germline ends came to 13 bases. Germline V gene sequence: CDR1 SGHRS, CDR2 YFSETQ. The CDR3 is made up of 14 amino acids. The CDR3 region has the DNA TGCGCCAGCAGCCAACTGACGGGAAAAGAGACCCAGTACTTC. Translating it yields CASSQLTGKETQYF.

This clonotype occurred a few times. CDR3 bases: TGTGCCAGCAGCCGTTGGGGGGTAACTAATGAAAAACTGTTTTTT. This encodes CASSRWGVTNEKLFF. The chain combines TRBV7-2 with TRBJ1-4, with D maybe TRBD1 (5 bases). Trimming shortened V by 5 bases and J by 1 base, and 11 bases separated the two germline ends. Germline CDR1 reads SGHTA; CDR2 reads FQGNSA. The CDR3 has 15 amino acids.

A single count supports this clonotype. This rearrangement joins TRBV5-6 to TRBJ2-5; no firm D call. The CDR3 has 14 residues. Per germline, CDR1 SGHDT and CDR2 YYEEEE. The V gene lost 0 bases and the J gene lost 4 bases, with 10 bases spanning the gap. CDR3 DNA: TGTGCCAGCAGCTTGGTTGTGGGCCCAGAGACCCAGTACTTC. Translated, it gives CASSLVVGPETQYF.

The V gene is TRBV9, the J gene TRBJ2-3; the D call may be TRBD1 or TRBD2 (6 bases each). CDR1 SGDLS and CDR2 YYNGEE come from the germline V gene. V was cut by 3 bases and J by 5 bases, with 16 bases left in between. CDR3 size: 15 residues. CDR3 sequence reads: CASSDGVGGIDTQYF. The DNA for the CDR3 is TGTGCCAGCAGCGACGGTGTAGGGGGGATAGATACGCAGTATTTT.

V and J are TRBV12-5 and TRBJ2-3; no definite D call. The germline V gene encodes CDR1 LGHNT and CDR2 FRNRAP. The V end was cut by 1 base, the J end by 0 bases, with 8 bases between. The CDR3 has 15 residues. The CDR3 loop reads CASGLGAKSTDTQYF. In DNA form, the CDR3 reads TGTGCTAGTGGTTTGGGGGCAAAGAGCACAGATACGCAGTATTTT.

In this sample, this clonotype turned up a few times. J is TRBJ1-4 and V is TRBV6-6; no reliable D call. V lost 5 bases to trimming and J lost 14 bases, with 15 bases between them. Germline CDR1 and CDR2: MNHNY and SVGAGI (reference sequence). The CDR3 runs to 12 residues. The CDR3 DNA reads TGTGCCAGCAGTCCATCCCCTGGAGCCCTGTTTTTT. It encodes CASSPSPGALFF.

The gene calls are TRBV6-6 and TRBJ2-1; TRBD2 matches at 12 bases. The V and J ends lost 4 bases and 7 bases, in that order; junction bases with no gene match: 8. The CDR3 loop spans 16 amino acids. Germline CDR1 reads MNHNY; CDR2 reads SVGAGI (reference sequence). The CDR3 reads CASSWDTSGRRNEQFF. The CDR3 coding sequence is TGTGCCAGCAGTTGGGATACTAGCGGGAGGCGGAATGAGCAGTTCTTC.

This clonotype showed up many times. The V call is TRBV29-1, the J call TRBJ2-1; possible D gene TRBD2, 6 bases. Trimming removed 3 bases at V and 7 bases at J, with 16 bases between. This CDR3 has 14 residues. Looked up from germline, CDR1 is SQVTM and CDR2 is ANQGSEA. CDR3 sequence reads: CSVEEVTRVNEQFF. As DNA, the CDR3 is TGCAGCGTTGAGGAGGTGACTAGAGTGAATGAGCAGTTCTTC.